This passage covers 22 T cell receptor beta chains from one sample sequenced in a study of regulatory T cells in long-lasting Graves disease. Time point described: persistent/refractory GD, antithyroid drugs over 5 years with positive TRAb. PBMC-derived RNA was used for the TCR library. Both iRepertoire HTBI primers and Arm-PCR of CDR3 regions were used to build the TCR beta libraries. TCRdb recomputed calls from the multiplex PCR reads with MiXCR, one row per CDR3 protein. The table includes about half a million distinct CDR3 sequences, approximately 22% detected once. Material: peripheral blood mononuclear cells (PBMCs), obtained when the disease was refractory, from a patient treated with antithyroid drugs. The receptors stem from a female donor with Graves disease.

Many counts were recorded for this clonotype. V gene TRBV14 combines with J gene TRBJ1-6; TRBD1 agrees at 9 bases. With 3 bases clipped from V and 10 bases from J, the junction kept 4 bases outside the gene matches. The CDR3 contains 14 residues. The germline V gene encodes CDR1 SGHDN and CDR2 FVKESK. The CDR3 region is CASSQDRGGSPLHF. The CDR3 region has the DNA TGTGCCAGCAGCCAGGACAGGGGCGGCTCACCCCTCCACTTT.

This clonotype was seen a handful of times. The genes are TRBV29-1 and TRBJ1-1; D call uncertain. The CDR3 extends over 12 amino acids. The germline V and J ends were trimmed by 8 bases and 1 base, with 11 bases remaining between them. CDR1 and CDR2 from the germline V gene are SQVTM and ANQGSEA. The CDR3 reads CSIRRANTEAFF. In DNA form, the CDR3 reads TGCAGCATCCGGCGGGCGAACACTGAAGCTTTCTTT.

This clonotype was observed many times. V gene TRBV12-3 or TRBV12-4 combines with J gene TRBJ1-5; no reliable D call. V dropped 7 bases and J dropped 3 bases, with 13 bases sitting between them. The CDR3 runs to 14 residues. CDR3 region: CASTPRGSNQPQHF. The CDR3 DNA is TGTGCCAGCACCCCACGGGGTTCCAATCAGCCCCAGCATTTT.

This clonotype was recorded many times. The CDR3 reads CASSLTLGYGYTF. The CDR3 nucleotides read TGTGCCAGCAGTTTAACTTTGGGCTATGGCTACACCTTC. J is TRBJ1-2 and V is TRBV28; D is unclear. Looked up from germline, CDR1 is MDHEN and CDR2 is SYDVKM. This CDR3 has 13 amino acids. Trimming stripped 2 bases from V and 4 bases from J, with 8 bases between.

Only a few counts were recorded for this clonotype. The rearrangement links TRBV7-9 to TRBJ1-1; possibly TRBD1 for D (5 bases). The CDR3 loop spans 13 amino acids. Germline CDR1 reads SEHNR; CDR2 reads FQNEAQ (reference sequence). V was clipped by 1 base and J by 6 bases, with 9 bases between them. The CDR3 coding sequence is TGTGCCAGCAGCTTAGGGGGGGTCCCTGAAGCTTTCTTT. Protein: CASSLGGVPEAFF.

This clonotype was observed many times. This chain links TRBV28 with TRBJ2-5; no definite D call. Per the germline V gene, CDR1 is MDHEN and CDR2 is SYDVKM. Trimming removed 2 bases at V and 2 bases at J, with 12 bases between. The length of the CDR3 is 15 residues. CDR3 bases: TGTGCCAGCAGTTTACTCTCGGCGACTCAAGAGACCCAGTACTTC. Its protein product is CASSLLSATQETQYF.

This clonotype appeared many times. V gene TRBV12-3 or TRBV12-4 combines with J gene TRBJ1-5; D perhaps matches TRBD1 (6 bases). There are 15 residues in the CDR3. The V end was cut by 3 bases, the J end by 1 base, with 10 bases between. The CDR3 DNA follows: TGTGCCAGCAGTTTCGGGGGGCGAAGCAATCAGCCCCAGCATTTT. It encodes CASSFGGRSNQPQHF.

The gene calls are TRBV24-1 and TRBJ2-5; D might be TRBD2 (5 bases). CDR1 KGHDR and CDR2 SFDVKD come from the germline V gene. The CDR3 consists of 15 residues. The V gene lost 1 base and the J gene lost 6 bases, with 14 bases spanning the gap. The CDR3 DNA is TGTGCCACCAGTGATTTTTCGGACTCCAAAAAGACCCAGTACTTC. The encoded protein is CATSDFSDSKKTQYF.

The chain combines TRBV20-1 with TRBJ2-5; D is uncertain. Germline-derived CDR1 and CDR2 are DFQATT and SNEGSKA (reference sequence). Trimming removed 3 bases from V and 1 base from J, with 9 bases in between. The CDR3 is 13 amino acids. In nucleotides, the CDR3 is TGCAGTGCTAGTAGATCTATCCAAGAGACCCAGTACTTC. Translation gives CSASRSIQETQYF.

At least ten counts were recorded for this clonotype. J is TRBJ2-5 and V is TRBV28, with TRBD1 identical over 8 bases. Looked up from germline, CDR1 is MDHEN and CDR2 is SYDVKM. Trimming at V came to 5 bases and at J to 7 bases, leaving 6 bases not matched to a gene. CDR3 length: 13 amino acids. CDR3 loop: CASSDRGWGTQYF. As DNA, the CDR3 is TGTGCCAGCAGTGACAGGGGATGGGGGACCCAGTACTTC.

This sequence joins TRBV6-5 and TRBJ2-7; no clear D gene. Germline loops: CDR1 MNHEY, CDR2 SVGAGI. CDR3 length equals 16 residues. The V and J ends lost 0 bases and 7 bases respectively, with 19 bases between them. CDR3 loop: CASSYSRVGNPGEQYF. The DNA for the CDR3 is TGTGCCAGCAGTTACTCGAGAGTAGGAAATCCAGGAGAGCAGTACTTC.

This clonotype was seen a single time. The chain combines TRBV30 with TRBJ1-1; D perhaps matches TRBD1 (5 bases). CDR3 length equals 17 residues. Trimming left V 5 bases short and J 0 bases short, with 22 bases between. Germline V gene data show CDR1 as GTSNPN and CDR2 as SVGIG (reference sequence). In DNA, the CDR3 is TGTGCCTGGGGCGATCCTCAGGGCCCTCTTATGAACACTGAAGCTTTCTTT. Protein sequence: CAWGDPQGPLMNTEAFF.

The table lists this clonotype with a few counts. J is TRBJ2-7 and V is TRBV19; 7 positions match TRBD2. CDR3 length: 15 residues. Germline V lookup: CDR1 LNHDA, CDR2 SQIVND (reference sequence). The V segment lost 5 bases and the J segment 0 bases; nucleotides outside the gene matches: 7. The CDR3 loop reads CASSPRSGVSYEQYF. The CDR3 DNA follows: TGTGCCAGTAGTCCGCGGAGCGGGGTCTCCTACGAGCAGTACTTC.

As concerns this clonotype: Given a much more abundant clone one base away, this may be a read error. The chain uses TRBV12-3 or TRBV12-4 and TRBJ1-1; unclear D gene. This CDR3 region has 13 residues. For the CDR3, the DNA is TGTGCCGGCAGCGCCAACGAGGGCACTGAAGCTTTCTTT. Translation: CAGSANEGTEAFF.

This clonotype was observed a handful of times. The rearrangement joins TRBV30 to TRBJ1-4; D perhaps matches TRBD1 (5 bases). Trimming pared 8 bases from V and 2 bases from J, leaving 12 bases between. This CDR3 is 13 amino acids long. Germline assignment: CDR1 GTSNPN and CDR2 SVGIG (reference sequence). CDR3 loop: CAAVGATNEKLFF. CDR3 in DNA: TGTGCCGCCGTCGGGGCCACTAATGAAAAACTGTTTTTT.

In this sample, this clonotype turned up many times. The V and J genes are TRBV28 and TRBJ1-1; 8 nucleotides match TRBD1. The V gene end was trimmed by 6 bases and the J gene end by 5 bases; junction bases not matched to a gene: 8. Germline CDR1 reads MDHEN; CDR2 reads SYDVKM. The CDR3 is 14 residues long. Here the CDR3 reads CASRYDDRGTEAFF. CDR3 sequence (DNA): TGTGCCAGCAGATACGACGACAGGGGAACTGAAGCTTTCTTT.

This chain uses TRBV7-2 with TRBJ1-1; unclear D gene. V was shortened by 2 bases and J by 4 bases, with 8 bases between the two germline ends. CDR1 is SGHTA, CDR2 FQGNSA, per germline. This CDR3 has 13 amino acids. In nucleotides, the CDR3 is TGTGCCAGCAGCTTAATTACTGGCACTGAAGCTTTCTTT. As protein: CASSLITGTEAFF.

CDR3 sequence (DNA): TGTGCCAGCAGCCCGGGGCGGGACAGGGTAACAGATACGCAGTATTTT. It translates to CASSPGRDRVTDTQYF. The V call is TRBV7-9, the J call TRBJ2-3; TRBD1 agrees at 9 bases. Germline lookup yields CDR1 SEHNR and CDR2 FQNEAQ (reference sequence). CDR3 length: 16 amino acids. Germline trimming cut 5 bases from V and 3 bases from J; bases unmatched to any gene: 9.

This clonotype was observed at least ten times. V usage is TRBV29-1 and J usage is TRBJ2-5; D is perhaps TRBD2 (6 bases). CDR1 and CDR2 from the germline V gene are SQVTM and ANQGSEA. This CDR3 contains 13 residues. V lost 4 bases and J lost 3, with 12 bases in between. CDR3 region: CSVGGEAEETQYF. The CDR3 coding sequence is TGCAGCGTTGGGGGGGAAGCGGAAGAGACCCAGTACTTC.

There are a few counts of this clonotype. V usage is TRBV7-9 and J usage is TRBJ2-7; D ambiguous. CDR3 size: 15 residues. CDR1 is SEHNR and CDR2 is FQNEAQ in the germline V gene (reference sequence). The V and J ends lost 5 bases and 2 bases respectively, with 16 bases between them. The CDR3 sequence: CASSPWTDDAYEQYF. CDR3 in DNA: TGTGCCAGCAGCCCATGGACGGATGATGCCTACGAGCAGTACTTC.

This clonotype was seen ten or more times. The V gene is TRBV24-1, the J gene TRBJ1-1; D is perhaps TRBD1 (5 bases). The CDR3 runs 14 residues. Germline V gene data show CDR1 as KGHDR and CDR2 as SFDVKD. The V end was cut by 4 bases, the J end by 5 bases, with 13 bases between. The DNA for the CDR3 is TGTGCCACCAGTGAGGGGCCGACCGGAACTGAAGCTTTCTTT. Translation: CATSEGPTGTEAFF.

This clonotype showed up just a few times. CDR3 DNA: TGCAGCGTTGACGCGCAGGGGGGAAGTGAAGCTTTCTTT. It is translated as CSVDAQGGSEAFF. This sequence joins TRBV29-1 and TRBJ1-1; TRBD1 matches at 7 bases. V shed 3 bases, J shed 7 bases, and the junction held 8 bases outside the gene matches. The CDR3 runs to 13 residues. Germline V gene data show CDR1 as SQVTM and CDR2 as ANQGSEA. The full variable domain, its missing parts supplied by reference TRBV29-1 and TRBJ1-1, is SAVISQKPSRDICQRGTSLTIQCQVDSQVTMMFWYRQQPGQSLTLIATANQGSEATYESGFVIDKFPISRPNLTFSTLTVSNMSPEDSSIYLCSVDAQGGSEAFFGQGTRLTVV.